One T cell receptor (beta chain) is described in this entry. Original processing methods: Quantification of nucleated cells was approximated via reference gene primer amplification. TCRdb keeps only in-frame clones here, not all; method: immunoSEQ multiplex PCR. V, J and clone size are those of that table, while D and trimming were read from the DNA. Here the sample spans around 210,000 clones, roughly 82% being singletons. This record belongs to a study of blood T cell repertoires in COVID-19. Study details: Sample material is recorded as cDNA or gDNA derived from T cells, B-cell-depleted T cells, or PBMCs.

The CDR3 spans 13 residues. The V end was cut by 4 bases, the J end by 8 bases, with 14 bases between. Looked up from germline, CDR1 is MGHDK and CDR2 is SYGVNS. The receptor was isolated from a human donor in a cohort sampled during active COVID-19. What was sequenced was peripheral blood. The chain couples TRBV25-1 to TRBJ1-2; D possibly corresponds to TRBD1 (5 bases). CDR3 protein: CASSAAGLGGYTF. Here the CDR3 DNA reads TGTGCCAGCAGTGCCGCAGGGCTTGGAGGCTACACCTTC.